This is a list of T cell receptor beta chains from one sample in a study of Graves' ophthalmopathy and Graves' hyperthyroidism. Via MiXCR, TCRdb re-called the multiplex PCR reads, giving one row per CDR3 protein. The sample has 600,000 to 650,000 distinct CDR3 sequences; 20% to 25% are singletons. Sequencing used peripheral blood. These receptors came from a woman in her late teens or twenties with stable Graves' hyperthyroidism. Some clones in this sample may be carry-over from other donors' samples. CDR3s include the opening cysteine and the closing phenylalanine or tryptophan. The D gene is left open where the match is weak. The listing skips clone size in some rows; elsewhere it reads once, few, many or a size class.

>.|once|TRBV2|TRBJ1-2
TGTGCCAGTACCCCTATACTCTCAGGGAGCGGCTACACCTTC
CASTPILSGSGYTF
>TRBD2|few|TRBV11-2|TRBJ2-3
TGTGCCAGCAGCTTAGGGTGGACTAGCGGGACAGATACGCAGTATTTT
CASSLGWTSGTDTQYF
>TRBD1|many|TRBV6-1|TRBJ1-1
TGTGCAATCGACAGGGGGCAAGGAAGCACTGAAGCTTTCTTT
CAIDRGQGSTEAFF
>.|many|TRBV24-1|TRBJ1-5
TGTGCCACCAGTGATGCCCAGGGTCAGCCCCAGCATTTT
CATSDAQGQPQHF
>.|many|TRBV2|TRBJ1-2
TGTGCCAGCAGGGGGGAGGGGGACTATGGCTACACCTTC
CASRGEGDYGYTF
>TRBD1|few|TRBV5-1|TRBJ1-6
TGCGCCAGCAGCTTGGAGATCGACAGGGGGTATTCACCCCTCCACTTT
CASSLEIDRGYSPLHF
>TRBD1|.|TRBV12-3/TRBV12-4|TRBJ1-5
TGTGCCAGCAGTCGACAGGGAGTACAGCCCCAGCATTTT
CASSRQGVQPQHF
>.|.|TRBV4-1|TRBJ2-6
TGCGCCAGCAGCCAAGTTCGGGACACAAGCTCTAGGGCCAACGTCCTGACTTTC
CASSQVRDTSSRANVLTF
>.|many|TRBV14|TRBJ1-3
TGTGCCAGCAGCCATCGGGGCGGTGGAAACACCATATATTTT
CASSHRGGGNTIYF
>.|.|TRBV29-1|TRBJ1-1
TGCAGCGTTAAGGTCTTGGAGGTGGGGGCTTTCTTT
CSVKVLEVGAFF
>.|many|TRBV2|TRBJ1-1
TGTGCCAGCAGTGACGGTGGGGGTAGGAACACTGAAGCTTTCTTT
CASSDGGGRNTEAFF
>TRBD1|few|TRBV28|TRBJ2-5
TGTGCCAGCACCGGAGACGGACAGGCCCTGGGGGAGACCCAGTACTTC
CASTGDGQALGETQYF
>.|many|TRBV20-1|TRBJ1-5
TGCAGTGCTACCCGACAGCCAGTAACACGAAATCAGCCCCAGCATTTT
CSATRQPVTRNQPQHF
>.|many|TRBV18|TRBJ1-2
TGTGCCAGCTCACCCGGGGGCGCAAGGGGCTACACCTTC
CASSPGGARGYTF
>.|.|TRBV27|TRBJ1-1
TGTGCCAGCAGTTCGACCCCCTTCACGAACACTGAAGCTTTCTTT
CASSSTPFTNTEAFF
>TRBD1|few|TRBV3-1|TRBJ2-7
TGTGCCAGCAGCCCCTTGGTCGGGACAGGGGGCCACGAGCAGTACTTC
CASSPLVGTGGHEQYF
>TRBD1|.|TRBV6-4|TRBJ1-1
TGTGCCAGCAGCGACGGGGACAGGGGGTTTCCCATGAACACTGAAGCTTTCTTT
CASSDGDRGFPMNTEAFF
>.|.|TRBV12-3/TRBV12-4|TRBJ1-2
TGTGCCAGCACCCTGAATCTAGGGTATGGCTACACCTTC
CASTLNLGYGYTF
>.|many|TRBV7-9|TRBJ1-6
TGTGCCAGCAGCTTAGGACGGTCACCCCTCCACTTT
CASSLGRSPLHF
>TRBD1|.|TRBV28|TRBJ1-1
TGTGCCAGCAGTTCGGGACAGCTGAACACTGAAGCTTGCTTT
CASSSGQLNTEACF
>.|.|TRBV20-1|TRBJ2-7
TGCAGTGCGGGCGCAGGGATCGAGCAGTACTTC
CSAGAGIEQYF
>.|.|TRBV6-1|TRBJ1-5
TGTGCCAGCAGTGAAGCGCTGGATGGACCCCAGCATTTT
CASSEALDGPQHF
>.|many|TRBV4-1|TRBJ2-2
TGCGCCAGCAGCCAGCCCAGGAGAAGGGCGGTTACCGGGGAGCTGTTTTTT
CASSQPRRRAVTGELFF
>.|few|TRBV11-2|TRBJ1-1
TGTGCTACGGGGGAGGTAGGCACTGAAGCTTTCTTT
CATGEVGTEAFF
>TRBD1|many|TRBV12-3/TRBV12-4|TRBJ1-6
TGTGCCAGCTCCCCCGGGGCAGGGGGTTCACCCCTCCACTTT
CASSPGAGGSPLHF
>.|.|TRBV20-1|TRBJ2-7
TGCAGTGCTAGCGGTCTCGGGGGCAACGAGCAGTACTTC
CSASGLGGNEQYF
>.|many|TRBV6-5|TRBJ2-6
TGTGCCAGCAGTTACGTCGGGACCGCCTCTGGGGCCAACGTCCTGACTTTC
CASSYVGTASGANVLTF
>.|many|TRBV20-1|TRBJ2-4
TGCAGTGCTAGAAGGTCGGACCTACAAAACATTCAGTACTTC
CSARRSDLQNIQYF
>.|.|TRBV6-1|TRBJ2-7
TGTGCCAGCAGTGAACAGGGGTCGAGCTCCTACGAGCAGTACTTC
CASSEQGSSSYEQYF
>.|many|TRBV27|TRBJ1-2
TGTGCCAGCAGTTTGGTTCCGGTTTTGAATGGCTACACCTTC
CASSLVPVLNGYTF
>.|many|TRBV10-3|TRBJ1-2
TGTGCCATCAGTGAGTCGAGGACGGCAATGTCCACCTTC
CAISESRTAMSTF